The rows below give T cell receptor beta chains drawn from one sample of a study of cytomegalovirus exposure and HLA in healthy donors. Using immunoSEQ multiplex PCR, the repertoire was profiled, and TCRdb retains in-frame clones only, with some absent. This table has under 200,000 clones, around 75% appearing once. Sequencing input: PBMCs. Every receptor here comes from a woman in her 40s in good health and CMV-seropositive. Each CDR3 is given with its conserved first and last residue. D genes are given only for firm matches. Clone sizes are given selectively: once, few, many, or a class where the clone is expanded.

clone_size | d_call | cdr3_length | j_call | v_call | cdr3_aa | cdr3_nt
. | TRBD1 | 14 | TRBJ2-7 | TRBV6-5 | CASSRPGQGAHQYF | TGTGCCAGCAGTAGGCCGGGACAGGGGGCCCATCAGTACTTC
. | TRBD2 | 11 | TRBJ2-7 | TRBV29-1 | CSVEREIKQYF | TGCAGCGTTGAGCGGGAGATCAAGCAGTACTTC
. | . | 13 | TRBJ1-2 | TRBV28 | CASSLSVTYGYTF | TGTGCCAGCAGTTTGAGCGTAACCTATGGCTACACCTTC
. | . | 14 | TRBJ1-2 | TRBV19 | CALRFGGPNYGYTF | TGTGCCCTACGATTCGGGGGGCCTAACTATGGCTACACCTTC
once | . | 14 | TRBJ2-7 | TRBV5-1 | CASSLRDTSYEQYF | TGCGCCAGCAGCTTGAGGGACACCTCCTACGAGCAGTACTTC
. | . | 15 | TRBJ2-2 | TRBV11-3 | CASSPTPQATGELFF | TGTGCCAGCAGCCCAACCCCCCAGGCTACCGGGGAGCTGTTTTTT
few | . | 13 | TRBJ2-5 | TRBV28 | CASSYTAEETQYF | TGTGCCAGCAGTTATACGGCGGAGGAGACCCAGTACTTC
few | TRBD2 | 15 | TRBJ2-1 | TRBV10-1 | CASSEWTGGLNEQFF | TGCGCCAGCAGTGAGTGGACGGGAGGCTTGAATGAGCAGTTCTTC
. | . | 14 | TRBJ1-1 | TRBV25-1 | CASSEYRQNTEAFF | TGTGCCAGCAGTGAATACAGGCAGAACACTGAAGCTTTCTTT
few | . | 14 | TRBJ1-4 | TRBV10-3 | CAISPGKPREKLFF | TGTGCCATCAGTCCCGGGAAACCACGGGAAAAACTGTTTTTT
. | . | 13 | TRBJ2-5 | TRBV28 | CASSPAGSGTQYF | TGTGCCAGCAGCCCCGCGGGTAGTGGGACCCAGTACTTC
. | . | 13 | TRBJ2-2 | TRBV7-6 | CASSLSGTGELFF | TGTGCCAGCAGCCTATCAGGCACCGGGGAGCTGTTTTTT
. | TRBD1 | 13 | TRBJ2-7 | TRBV7-3 | CASSPTGAHEQYF | TGTGCCAGCAGCCCGACAGGGGCCCACGAGCAGTACTTC
. | TRBD2 | 19 | TRBJ2-1 | TRBV7-3 | CASSLRPGLAGVVGNEQFF | TGTGCCAGCAGCTTAAGGCCGGGACTAGCGGGAGTCGTAGGCAATGAGCAGTTCTTC
few | TRBD1 | 16 | TRBJ1-5 | TRBV28 | CASTTPQGADNQPQHF | TGTGCCAGCACCACGCCACAGGGGGCGGACAATCAGCCCCAGCATTTT
. | TRBD1 | 15 | TRBJ1-2 | TRBV28 | CASSSPGTGPYGYTF | TGTGCCAGCAGCTCCCCCGGGACAGGGCCATATGGCTACACCTTC
. | . | 15 | TRBJ2-7 | TRBV19 | CASSTEVQGIYEQYF | TGTGCCAGTAGTACGGAGGTCCAGGGGATCTACGAGCAGTACTTC
. | TRBD2 | 16 | TRBJ2-5 | TRBV5-1 | CASSKRSGAIQETQYF | TGCGCCAGCAGCAAAAGGAGCGGGGCTATTCAAGAGACCCAGTACTTC
. | . | 15 | TRBJ2-2 | TRBV30 | CAWSVLTANTGELFF | TGTGCCTGGAGTGTACTTACAGCAAACACCGGGGAGCTGTTTTTT
. | . | 11 | TRBJ1-5 | TRBV20-1 | CSAQEHQPQHF | TGCAGTGCTCAGGAACATCAGCCCCAGCATTTT
. | . | 14 | TRBJ2-2 | TRBV28 | CASLRTENTGELFF | TGTGCCAGCCTCAGGACAGAGAACACCGGGGAGCTGTTTTTT
few | TRBD2 | 14 | TRBJ2-1 | TRBV29-1 | CSVVLAGGYNEQFF | TGCAGCGTCGTTCTAGCGGGGGGTTACAATGAGCAGTTCTTC
. | . | 15 | TRBJ2-5 | TRBV5-1 | CASSLAPSGAETQYF | TGCGCCAGCAGCTTGGCCCCCTCAGGGGCCGAGACCCAGTACTTC
. | TRBD1 | 15 | TRBJ2-7 | TRBV7-2 | CASSLTSGQGYEQYF | TGTGCCAGCAGCTTAACCTCAGGACAGGGCTACGAGCAGTACTTC
. | . | 14 | TRBJ1-5 | TRBV4-1 | CASSQDVRNQPQHF | TGCGCCAGCAGCCAAGATGTGAGGAATCAGCCCCAGCATTTT
few | TRBD2 | 16 | TRBJ2-1 | TRBV4-2 | CASSQDLTSGRNEQFF | TGTGCCAGCAGCCAAGATTTGACTAGCGGGAGAAATGAGCAGTTCTTC
. | TRBD2 | 18 | TRBJ2-7 | TRBV5-1 | CASRPIFESLAGSYEQYF | TGCGCCAGCAGACCAATCTTTGAAAGTTTAGCGGGATCCTACGAGCAGTACTTC
. | TRBD2 | 15 | TRBJ2-1 | TRBV9 | CASSKTGTSDNEQFF | TGTGCCAGCAGCAAGACCGGGACTAGTGATAATGAGCAGTTCTTC
. | TRBD1 | 15 | TRBJ2-3 | TRBV7-6 | CASSTRQGGTDTQYF | TGTGCCAGCAGCACTCGACAGGGGGGAACAGATACGCAGTATTTT